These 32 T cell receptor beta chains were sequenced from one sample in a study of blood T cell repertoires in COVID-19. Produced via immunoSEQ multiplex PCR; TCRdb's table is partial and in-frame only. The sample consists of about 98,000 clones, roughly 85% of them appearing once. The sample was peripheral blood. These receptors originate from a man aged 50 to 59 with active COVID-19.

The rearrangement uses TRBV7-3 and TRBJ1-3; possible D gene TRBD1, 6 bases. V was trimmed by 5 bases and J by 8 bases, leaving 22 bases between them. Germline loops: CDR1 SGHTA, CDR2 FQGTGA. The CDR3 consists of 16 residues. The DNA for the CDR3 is TGTGCCAGCAGCCCCACGTGGGGGGGGCTTGGGTACACCATATATTTT. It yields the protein CASSPTWGGLGYTIYF.

The CDR3 region has the DNA TGTGCCAGCAGCTTGACAGGGGTTAGCACTGAAGCTTTCTTT. Translated, it gives CASSLTGVSTEAFF. The chain employs TRBV2 and TRBJ1-1; 8 bases line up with TRBD1. The CDR3 is made up of 14 amino acids. CDR1 and CDR2 from the germline V gene are SNHLY and FYNNEI. V dropped 6 bases and J dropped 4; count of bases not matched to a gene: 7. Full variable domain (outside the CDR3, taken from reference TRBV2 and TRBJ1-1): EPEVTQTPSHQVTQMGQEVILRCVPISNHLYFYWYRQILGQKVEFLVSFYNNEISEKSEIFDDQFSVERPDGSNFTLKIRSTKLEDSAMYFCASSLTGVSTEAFFGQGTRLTVV.

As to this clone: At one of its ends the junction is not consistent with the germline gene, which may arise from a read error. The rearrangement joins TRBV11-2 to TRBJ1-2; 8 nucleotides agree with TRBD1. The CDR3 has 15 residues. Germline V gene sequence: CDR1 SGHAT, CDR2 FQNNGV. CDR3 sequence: CASSVDRGAYYGYTF. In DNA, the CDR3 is TGTGCCAGCAGCGTAGACAGGGGTGCTTACTATGGCTACACCTTC. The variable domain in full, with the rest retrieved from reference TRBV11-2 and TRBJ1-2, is EAGVAQSPRYKIIEKRQSVAFWCNPISGHATLYWYQQILGQGPKLLIQFQNNGVVDDSQLPKDRFSAERLKGVDSTLKIQPAKLEDSAVYLCASSVDRGAYYGYTFGSGTRLTVV.

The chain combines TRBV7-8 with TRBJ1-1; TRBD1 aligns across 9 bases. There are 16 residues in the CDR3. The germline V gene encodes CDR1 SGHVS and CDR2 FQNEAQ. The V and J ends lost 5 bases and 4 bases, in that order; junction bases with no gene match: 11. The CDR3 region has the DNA TGTGCCAGCAGCACAAGTCCCGGGACAGGGATCACTGAAGCTTTCTTT. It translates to CASSTSPGTGITEAFF.

CDR3 bases: TGTGCCAGCAGCTTGAGATCAGGGGGACCCTACGAGCAGTACTTC. It is translated as CASSLRSGGPYEQYF. V and J are TRBV5-4 and TRBJ2-7, with 7 nucleotides matching TRBD1. The germline V gene encodes CDR1 SGHNT and CDR2 YYREEE (reference sequence). V dropped 1 base and J dropped 2; count of bases not matched to a gene: 6. The CDR3 is 15 residues long.

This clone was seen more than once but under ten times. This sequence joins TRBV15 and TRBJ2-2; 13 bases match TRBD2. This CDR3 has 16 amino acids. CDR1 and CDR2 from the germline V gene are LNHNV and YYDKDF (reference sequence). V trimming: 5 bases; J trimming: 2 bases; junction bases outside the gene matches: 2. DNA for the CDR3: TGTGCCACCAGCGGACTAGCGGGAGCCAACACCGGGGAGCTGTTTTTT. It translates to CATSGLAGANTGELFF. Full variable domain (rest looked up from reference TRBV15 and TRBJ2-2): DAMVIQNPRYQVTQFGKPVTLSCSQTLNHNVMYWYQQKSSQAPKLLFHYYDKDFNNEADTPDNFQSRRPNTSFCFLDIRSPGLGDTAMYLCATSGLAGANTGELFFGEGSRLTVL.

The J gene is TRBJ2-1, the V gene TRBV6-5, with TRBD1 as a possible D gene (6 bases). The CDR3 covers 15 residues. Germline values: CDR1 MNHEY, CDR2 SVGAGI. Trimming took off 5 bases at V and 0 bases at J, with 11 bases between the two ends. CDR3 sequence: CASSNRVSSYNEQFF. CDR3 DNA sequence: TGTGCCAGCAGTAACAGGGTTAGCTCCTACAATGAGCAGTTCTTC.

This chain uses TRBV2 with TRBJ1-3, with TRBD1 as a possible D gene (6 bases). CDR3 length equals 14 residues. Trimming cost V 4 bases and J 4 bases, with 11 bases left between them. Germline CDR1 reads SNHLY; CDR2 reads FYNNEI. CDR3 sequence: CASSAQGSGNTIYF. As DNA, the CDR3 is TGTGCCAGCAGTGCCCAGGGGTCGGGAAACACCATATATTTT.

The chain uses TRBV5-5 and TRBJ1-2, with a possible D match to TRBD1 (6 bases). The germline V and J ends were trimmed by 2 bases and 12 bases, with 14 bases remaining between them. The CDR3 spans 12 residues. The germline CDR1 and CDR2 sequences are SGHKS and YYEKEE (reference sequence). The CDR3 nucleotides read TGTGCCAGCAGCTTTGGCAGAGGGGGGGACACCTTC. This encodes CASSFGRGGDTF. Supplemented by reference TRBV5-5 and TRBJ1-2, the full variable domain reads DAGVTQSPTHLIKTRGQQVTLRCSPISGHKSVSWYQQVLGQGPQFIFQYYEKEERGRGNFPDRFSARQFPNYSSELNVNALLLGDSALYLCASSFGRGGDTFGSGTRLTVV.

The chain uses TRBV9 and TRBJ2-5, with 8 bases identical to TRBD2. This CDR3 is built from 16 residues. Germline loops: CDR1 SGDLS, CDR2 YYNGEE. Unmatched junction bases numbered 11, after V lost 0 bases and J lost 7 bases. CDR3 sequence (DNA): TGTGCCAGCAGCGTAGACACCGCGGGGGCGGGGGGGACCCAGTACTTC. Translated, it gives CASSVDTAGAGGTQYF.

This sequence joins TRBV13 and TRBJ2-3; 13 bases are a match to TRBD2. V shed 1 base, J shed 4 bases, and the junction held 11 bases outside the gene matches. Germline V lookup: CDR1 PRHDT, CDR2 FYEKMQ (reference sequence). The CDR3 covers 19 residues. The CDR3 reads CASSLELAGGPYSPDTQYF. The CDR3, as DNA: TGTGCCAGCAGCTTAGAACTAGCGGGGGGGCCTTATTCGCCAGATACGCAGTATTTT. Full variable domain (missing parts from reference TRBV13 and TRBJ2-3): AAGVIQSPRHLIKEKRETATLKCYPIPRHDTVYWYQQGPGQDPQFLISFYEKMQSDKGSIPDRFSAQQFSDYHSELNMSSLELGDSALYFCASSLELAGGPYSPDTQYFGPGTRLTVL.

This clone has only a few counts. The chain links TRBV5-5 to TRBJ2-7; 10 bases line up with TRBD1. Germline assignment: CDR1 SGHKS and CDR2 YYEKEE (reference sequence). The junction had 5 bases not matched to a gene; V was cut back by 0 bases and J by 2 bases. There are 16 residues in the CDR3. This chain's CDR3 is CASSLASGTGAYEQYF. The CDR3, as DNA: TGTGCCAGCAGCTTGGCCTCTGGGACAGGGGCCTACGAGCAGTACTTC. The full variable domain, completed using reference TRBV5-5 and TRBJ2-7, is DAGVTQSPTHLIKTRGQQVTLRCSPISGHKSVSWYQQVLGQGPQFIFQYYEKEERGRGNFPDRFSARQFPNYSSELNVNALLLGDSALYLCASSLASGTGAYEQYFGPGTRLTVT.

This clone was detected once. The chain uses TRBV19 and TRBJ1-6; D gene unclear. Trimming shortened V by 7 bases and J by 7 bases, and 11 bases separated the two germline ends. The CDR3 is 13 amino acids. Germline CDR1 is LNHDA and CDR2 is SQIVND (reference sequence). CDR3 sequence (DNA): TGTGCCAGTACTTGGGAGCGAAATTCACCCCTCCACTTT. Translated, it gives CASTWERNSPLHF. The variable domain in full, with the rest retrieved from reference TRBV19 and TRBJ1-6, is DGGITQSPKYLFRKEGQNVTLSCEQNLNHDAMYWYRQDPGQGLRLIYYSQIVNDFQKGDIAEGYSVSREKKESFPLTVTSAQKNPTAFYLCASTWERNSPLHFGNGTRLTVT.

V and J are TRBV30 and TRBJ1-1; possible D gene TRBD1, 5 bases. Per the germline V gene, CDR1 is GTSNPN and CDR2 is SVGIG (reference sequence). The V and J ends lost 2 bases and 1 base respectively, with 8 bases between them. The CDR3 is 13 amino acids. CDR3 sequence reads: CAWSPGGNTEAFF. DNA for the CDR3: TGTGCCTGGAGTCCGGGGGGGAACACTGAAGCTTTCTTT.

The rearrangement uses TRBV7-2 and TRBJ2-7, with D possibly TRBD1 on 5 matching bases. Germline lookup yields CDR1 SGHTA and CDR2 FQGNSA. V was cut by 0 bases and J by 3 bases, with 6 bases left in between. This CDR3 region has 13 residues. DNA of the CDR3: TGTGCCAGCAGCTTAGCCAGGGACTACGAGCAGTACTTC. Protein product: CASSLARDYEQYF.

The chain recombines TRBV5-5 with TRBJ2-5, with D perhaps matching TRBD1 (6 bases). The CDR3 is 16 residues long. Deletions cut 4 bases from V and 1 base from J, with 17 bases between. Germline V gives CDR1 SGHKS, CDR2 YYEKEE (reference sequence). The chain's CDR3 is CASSSWTTGIQETQYF. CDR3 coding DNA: TGTGCCAGCAGCAGCTGGACGACAGGAATCCAAGAGACCCAGTACTTC.

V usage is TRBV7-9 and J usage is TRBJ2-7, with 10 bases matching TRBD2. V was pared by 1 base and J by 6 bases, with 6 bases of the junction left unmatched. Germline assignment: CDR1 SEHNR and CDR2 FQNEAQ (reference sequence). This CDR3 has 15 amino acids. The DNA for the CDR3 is TGTGCCAGCAGCTTAGGGACTAGCGGCTGGAGCGAGCAGTACTTC. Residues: CASSLGTSGWSEQYF. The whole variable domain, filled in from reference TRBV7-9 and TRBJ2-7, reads DTGVSQNPRHKITKRGQNVTFRCDPISEHNRLYWYRQTLGQGPEFLTYFQNEAQLEKSRLLSDRFSAERPKGSFSTLEIQRTEQGDSAMYLCASSLGTSGWSEQYFGPGTRLTVT.

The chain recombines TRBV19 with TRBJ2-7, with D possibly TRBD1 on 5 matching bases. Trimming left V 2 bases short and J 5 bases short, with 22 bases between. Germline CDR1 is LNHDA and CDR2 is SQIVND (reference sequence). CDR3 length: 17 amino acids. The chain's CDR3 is CASSISQGRVGPDEQYF. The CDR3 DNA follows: TGTGCCAGTAGTATAAGTCAGGGAAGAGTTGGCCCCGACGAGCAGTACTTC.

CDR3 coding DNA: TGTGCCAGCAGCGGGGGGGGGCCTACGGAGACCCAGTACTTC. This translates into CASSGGGPTETQYF. The chain couples TRBV9 to TRBJ2-5, with D maybe TRBD2 (7 bases). This CDR3 has 14 residues. Germline-derived CDR1 and CDR2 are SGDLS and YYNGEE. The ends were cut back, 3 bases at V and 5 bases at J, with 14 bases in the middle.

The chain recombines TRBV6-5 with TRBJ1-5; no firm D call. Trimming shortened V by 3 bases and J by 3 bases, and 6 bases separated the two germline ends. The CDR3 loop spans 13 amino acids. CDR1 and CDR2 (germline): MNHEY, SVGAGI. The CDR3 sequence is CASSYRDNQPQHF. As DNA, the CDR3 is TGTGCCAGCAGTTATAGAGACAATCAGCCCCAGCATTTT.

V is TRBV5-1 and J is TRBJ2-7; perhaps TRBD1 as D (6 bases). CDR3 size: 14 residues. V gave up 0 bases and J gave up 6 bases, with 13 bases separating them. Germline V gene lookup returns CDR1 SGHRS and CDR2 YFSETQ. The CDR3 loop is CASSLDLDRSEQYF. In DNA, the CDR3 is TGCGCCAGCAGCTTGGACCTAGACAGGAGCGAGCAGTACTTC.

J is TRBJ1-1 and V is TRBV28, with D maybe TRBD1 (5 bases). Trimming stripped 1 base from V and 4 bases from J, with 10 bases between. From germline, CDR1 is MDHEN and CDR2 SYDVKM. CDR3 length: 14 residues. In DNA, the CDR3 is TGTGCCAGCAGTTTATTAGGTAGGGGCACTGAAGCTTTCTTT. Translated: CASSLLGRGTEAFF.

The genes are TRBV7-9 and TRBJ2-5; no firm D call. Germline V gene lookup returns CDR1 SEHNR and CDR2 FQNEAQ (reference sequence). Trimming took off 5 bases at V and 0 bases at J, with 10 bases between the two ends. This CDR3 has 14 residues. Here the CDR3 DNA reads TGTGCCAGCAGCCGTAATCTGTACCAAGAGACCCAGTACTTC. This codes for CASSRNLYQETQYF.

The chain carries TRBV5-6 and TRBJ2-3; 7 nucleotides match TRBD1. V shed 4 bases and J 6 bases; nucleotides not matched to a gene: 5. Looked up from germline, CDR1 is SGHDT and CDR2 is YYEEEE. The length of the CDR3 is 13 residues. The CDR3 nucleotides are TGTGCCAGCAGCCCTGCAGGGGGTGATACGCAGTATTTT. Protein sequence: CASSPAGGDTQYF.

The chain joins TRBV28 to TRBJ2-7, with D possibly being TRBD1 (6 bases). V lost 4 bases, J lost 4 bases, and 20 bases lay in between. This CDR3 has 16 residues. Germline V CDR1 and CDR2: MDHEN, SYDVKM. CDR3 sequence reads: CASSYSWKDRKYEQYF. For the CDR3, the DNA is TGTGCCAGCAGTTACTCATGGAAGGACAGAAAATACGAGCAGTACTTC.

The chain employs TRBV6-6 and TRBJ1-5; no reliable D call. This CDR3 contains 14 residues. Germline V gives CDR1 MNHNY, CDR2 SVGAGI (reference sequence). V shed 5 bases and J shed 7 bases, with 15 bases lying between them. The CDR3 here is CASSGVWGGQPQHF. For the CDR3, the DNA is TGTGCCAGCAGTGGGGTGTGGGGAGGACAGCCCCAGCATTTT.

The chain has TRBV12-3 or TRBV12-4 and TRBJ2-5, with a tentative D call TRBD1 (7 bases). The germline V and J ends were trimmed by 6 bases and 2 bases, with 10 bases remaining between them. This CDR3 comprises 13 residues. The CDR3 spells CASRGGQQETQYF. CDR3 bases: TGTGCCAGCAGGGGGGGACAGCAAGAGACCCAGTACTTC.

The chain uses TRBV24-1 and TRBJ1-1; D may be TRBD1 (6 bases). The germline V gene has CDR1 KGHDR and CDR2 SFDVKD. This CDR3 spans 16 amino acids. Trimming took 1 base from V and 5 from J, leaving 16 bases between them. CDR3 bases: TGTGCCACCAGTGATTTTGGGAACAGGGTGAGGACTGAAGCTTTCTTT. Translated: CATSDFGNRVRTEAFF.

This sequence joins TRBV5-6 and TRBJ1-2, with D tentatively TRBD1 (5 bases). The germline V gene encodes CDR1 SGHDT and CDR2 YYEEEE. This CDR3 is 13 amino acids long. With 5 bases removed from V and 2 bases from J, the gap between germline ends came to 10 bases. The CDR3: CASSRGGNYGYTF. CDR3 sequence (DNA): TGTGCCAGCAGTAGGGGAGGGAACTATGGCTACACCTTC.

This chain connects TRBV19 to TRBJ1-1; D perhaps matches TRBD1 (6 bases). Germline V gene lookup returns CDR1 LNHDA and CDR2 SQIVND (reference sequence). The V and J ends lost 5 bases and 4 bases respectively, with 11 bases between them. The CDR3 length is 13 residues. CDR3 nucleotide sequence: TGTGCCAGTAGTTTAACAGGGTCCACTGAAGCTTTCTTT. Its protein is CASSLTGSTEAFF.

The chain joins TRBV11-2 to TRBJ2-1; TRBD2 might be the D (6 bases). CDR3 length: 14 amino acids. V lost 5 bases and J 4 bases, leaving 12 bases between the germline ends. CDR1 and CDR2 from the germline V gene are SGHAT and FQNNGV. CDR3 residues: CASSPRDFYNEQFF. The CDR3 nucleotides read TGTGCCAGCAGCCCCCGGGACTTTTACAATGAGCAGTTCTTC.

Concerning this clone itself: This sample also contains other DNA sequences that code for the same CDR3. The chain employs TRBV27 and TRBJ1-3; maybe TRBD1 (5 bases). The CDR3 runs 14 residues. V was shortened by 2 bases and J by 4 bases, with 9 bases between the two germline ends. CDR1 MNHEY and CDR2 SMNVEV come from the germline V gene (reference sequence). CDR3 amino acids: CASSLGRAGNTIYF. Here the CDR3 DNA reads TGTGCCAGCAGTTTAGGCAGGGCCGGAAACACCATATATTTT.